This T cell receptor beta chain derives from a study of tissue T cells after allogeneic stem cell transplantation. V lost 4 bases to trimming and J lost 4 bases; unmatched junction nucleotides: 1. The CDR3 loop spans 14 amino acids. Germline CDR1 SNHLY, CDR2 FYNGKV (reference sequence). Clones were read by immunoSEQ multiplex PCR, and TCRdb kept only the in-frame ones, dropping some. Of roughly 6,600 clones listed, about 48% were seen once; the top ten hold roughly 8%. This clone appeared a few times. Its specificity is not known. Gene names and germline match the mouse. The CDR3 end is not reached by the read, which stops 1 residue before it; the germline J gene fills it in. Time point denoted: mouse harvest day 7 after allogeneic transplant. Mouse grafts combined 10^7 T-cell-depleted bone marrow cells with 10^6 splenic CD5+ T cells. Tissues came from B6→BALB/c major-mismatch GVHD mice at day 7 or 14.

Regarding the study as a whole: Motif-based clustering found tissue-specific repertoire signatures shared across patients, though few clones were shared.

Sequenced input: lymph node tissue. The source is a female BALB/c mouse given C57BL/6 T cells with graft-versus-host disease after an allogeneic hematopoietic cell transplant. This sequence joins TRBV3 and TRBJ1-5; 10 bases agree with TRBD1. The CDR3 here is CASSSGQGNQAPLF. The covered CDR3 bases are TGTGCCAGCAGCTCGGGACAGGGGAACCAGGCTCCGCTT. Full variable domain (remainder filled in from reference TRBV3 and TRBJ1-5): GPKVLQIPSHQIIDMGQMVTLNCDPVSNHLYFYWYKQILGQQMEFLVNFYNGKVMEKSKLFKDQFSVERPDGSYFTLKIQPTALEDSAVYFCASSSGQGNQAPLFGEGTRLSVL.